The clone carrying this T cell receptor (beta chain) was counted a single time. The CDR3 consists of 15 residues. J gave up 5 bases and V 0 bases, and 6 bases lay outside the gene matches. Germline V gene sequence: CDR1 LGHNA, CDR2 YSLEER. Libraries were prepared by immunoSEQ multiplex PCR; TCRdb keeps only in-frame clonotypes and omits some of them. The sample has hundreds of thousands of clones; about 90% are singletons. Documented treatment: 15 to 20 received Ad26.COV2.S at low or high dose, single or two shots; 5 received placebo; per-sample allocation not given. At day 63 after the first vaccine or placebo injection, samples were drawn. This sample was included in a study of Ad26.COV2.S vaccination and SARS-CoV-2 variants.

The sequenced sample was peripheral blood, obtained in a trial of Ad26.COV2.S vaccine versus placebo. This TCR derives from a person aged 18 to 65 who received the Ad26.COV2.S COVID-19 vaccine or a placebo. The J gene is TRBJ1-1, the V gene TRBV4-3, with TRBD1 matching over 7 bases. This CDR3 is CASSQEEGASTEAFF. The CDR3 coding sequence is TGCGCCAGCAGCCAAGAGGAGGGGGCCTCTACTGAAGCTTTCTTT.